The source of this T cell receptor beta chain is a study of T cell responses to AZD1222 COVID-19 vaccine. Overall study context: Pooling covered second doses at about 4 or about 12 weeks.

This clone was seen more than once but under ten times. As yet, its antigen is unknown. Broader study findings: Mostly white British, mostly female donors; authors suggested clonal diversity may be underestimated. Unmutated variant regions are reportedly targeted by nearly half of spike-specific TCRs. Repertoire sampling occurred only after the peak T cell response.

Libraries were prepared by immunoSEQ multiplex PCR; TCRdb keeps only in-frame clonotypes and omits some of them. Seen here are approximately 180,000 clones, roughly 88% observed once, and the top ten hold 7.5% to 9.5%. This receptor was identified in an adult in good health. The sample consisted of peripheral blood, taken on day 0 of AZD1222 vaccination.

The CDR3: CAWKRDGFAFF. The DNA of the CDR3 is TGTGCCTGGAAACGGGATGGGTTTGCTTTCTTT. V gene TRBV30 combines with J gene TRBJ1-1; no clear D gene. V was clipped by 4 bases and J by 11 bases, with 14 bases between them. CDR1 and CDR2 from the germline V gene are GTSNPN and SVGIG (reference sequence). This CDR3 spans 11 amino acids.